A single sample gave rise to the 31 T cell receptor beta chains below, sequenced in a study of blood T cells in healthy people across ages. Through a sample-barcoded 5' primer and a J-beta primer mix, a second PCR was run for roughly 6 to 11 cycles. MiXCR, run by TCRdb on the 5' RACE reads, gives a single entry per CDR3 protein. In the table there are fewer than 1.5 million distinct CDR3 sequences, 42% of which are singletons. What was sequenced was blood. The source of these receptors is a woman in her late teens or twenties in good health.

This chain connects TRBV5-1 to TRBJ2-3; maybe TRBD2 (5 bases). Germline loops: CDR1 SGHRS, CDR2 YFSETQ. This CDR3 has 14 residues. V lost 4 bases, J lost 2 bases, and 11 bases lay in between. The CDR3 nucleotides read TGCGCCAGCAGCCAAGGACTTTACACAGATACGCAGTATTTT. Encoded protein: CASSQGLYTDTQYF.

Concerning this clonotype itself: At one end the junction does not follow the germline gene, possibly because of a read error. V is TRBV12-3 or TRBV12-4 and J is TRBJ2-7; D may be TRBD2 (6 bases). This CDR3 contains 14 residues. DNA for the CDR3: TGTGCCAGCAGTGCCCTAGCGTCCACCTACAAGCAGTACTTC. Translating it yields CASSALASTYKQYF.

The chain is built from TRBV10-3 and TRBJ2-7, with 7 bases lining up with TRBD1. Germline CDR1 ENHRY, CDR2 SYGVKD. V lost 3 bases, J lost 4 bases, and 12 bases stayed unmatched. There are 16 residues in the CDR3. The chain's CDR3 is CAISEPSGAGGYEQYF. The CDR3 DNA is TGTGCCATCAGTGAACCTTCCGGGGCAGGGGGATACGAGCAGTACTTC.

The chain combines TRBV14 with TRBJ2-7, with 10 positions matching TRBD2. The CDR3 extends over 16 amino acids. Unmatched junction bases numbered 10, after V lost 5 bases and J lost 3 bases. CDR1 and CDR2 (germline): SGHDN, FVKESK. The CDR3 loop is CASSEIAGGFVYEQYF. The DNA for the CDR3 is TGTGCCAGCAGCGAAATAGCGGGGGGCTTCGTCTACGAGCAGTACTTC.

This clonotype was observed a few times. This CDR3 reads CASRTGGSGEQYF. The CDR3 DNA reads TGTGCCAGCAGAACCGGGGGGTCTGGCGAGCAGTACTTC. The chain couples TRBV6-2 or TRBV6-3 to TRBJ2-7; 7 bases fit TRBD2. The germline V gene has CDR1 MNHEY and CDR2 SVGEGT. The CDR3 totals 13 residues. Unmatched junction bases numbered 8, after V lost 6 bases and J lost 6 bases.

This clonotype was seen only a few times. V and J are TRBV21-1 and TRBJ2-1; no DNA check was done on the table's D call, TRBD2. TRBV21-1 is given as a pseudogene. The CDR3 is 17 amino acids. As DNA, the CDR3 is TGTGCCAGTCATGAATGCACCGGGACTAGCGGGAGGTCTGAGCAGTTCTTC. This encodes CASHECTGTSGRSEQFF.

The genes are TRBV27 and TRBJ2-2; TRBD2 aligns across 11 bases. The CDR3 loop spans 18 amino acids. From germline, CDR1 is MNHEY and CDR2 SMNVEV (reference sequence). The V segment lost 1 base and the J segment 5 bases; nucleotides outside the gene matches: 9. As DNA, the CDR3 is TGTGCCAGCAGTTTATGGGCTAGCGGGAGGACGGGGACCGGGGAGCTGTTTTTT. Its translation is CASSLWASGRTGTGELFF.

At least ten counts were recorded for this clonotype. The chain couples TRBV4-1 to TRBJ2-4; the match to TRBD2 covers 14 bases. CDR3 length equals 16 residues. The ends lost 1 base at V and 9 bases at J; junction bases unmatched: 5. CDR1 and CDR2 from the germline V gene are MGHRA and YSYEKL. The CDR3 here is CASSQAGLAGAGIQYF. The CDR3 DNA follows: TGCGCCAGCAGCCAAGCGGGACTAGCGGGAGCCGGCATTCAGTACTTC.

This clonotype was seen a handful of times. A much larger clone differs by one base, so this may be a read error. The V call is TRBV29-1, the J call TRBJ2-7; D not resolved. Germline V gene data show CDR1 as SQVTM and CDR2 as ANQGSEA. The CDR3 sequence is 11 residues long. V gave up 5 bases and J gave up 0 bases, with 5 bases separating them. The CDR3 region is CSVRASYEQYF. The CDR3 coding sequence is TGCAGCGTTAGGGCCTCCTACGAGCAGTACTTC.

The V and J genes are TRBV5-4 and TRBJ2-1, with 8 bases identical to TRBD2. From germline, CDR1 is SGHNT and CDR2 YYREEE (reference sequence). The CDR3 has 15 amino acids. V shed 4 bases, J shed 4 bases, and the junction held 7 bases outside the gene matches. The CDR3 reads CASSPGLVNYNEQFF. The CDR3, as DNA: TGTGCCAGCAGCCCGGGACTAGTGAATTACAATGAGCAGTTCTTC.

This clonotype was seen a few times. The chain uses TRBV4-1 and TRBJ2-1, with D uncertain. The germline CDR1 and CDR2 sequences are MGHRA and YSYEKL. The CDR3 has 16 residues. V lost 0 bases to trimming and J lost 4 bases, with 13 bases between them. Here the CDR3 DNA reads TGCGCCAGCAGCCAAGAGGGCGGATTTTTGTACAATGAGCAGTTCTTC. Translated: CASSQEGGFLYNEQFF.

This clonotype showed up many times. V gene TRBV20-1 combines with J gene TRBJ1-2; weak D call: TRBD1 (6 bases). Trimming removed 5 bases at V and 1 base at J, with 14 bases between. The CDR3 has 14 residues. Germline CDR1 is DFQATT and CDR2 is SNEGSKA (reference sequence). DNA for the CDR3: TGCAGTGCTCGTGACCCCAGGGGTAACTATGGCTACACCTTC. This gives the protein CSARDPRGNYGYTF.

This clonotype was counted a few times. V usage is TRBV7-2 and J usage is TRBJ1-6, with unresolved D. Germline V gene data show CDR1 as SGHTA and CDR2 as FQGNSA. Trimming took 5 bases from V and 0 from J, leaving 17 bases between them. The CDR3 is made up of 18 amino acids. The CDR3 DNA reads TGTGCCAGCAGCCAATTGGATCACTTGGGCTCCTATAATTCACCCCTCCACTTT. It specifies CASSQLDHLGSYNSPLHF.

This clonotype was recorded many times. This chain links TRBV15 with TRBJ2-3; 11 positions agree with TRBD2. The CDR3 spans 15 residues. V lost 4 bases to trimming and J lost 2 bases; unmatched junction nucleotides: 2. Germline loops: CDR1 LNHNV, CDR2 YYDKDF (reference sequence). The CDR3 here is CATSKLAGATDTQYF. The CDR3, as DNA: TGTGCCACCAGCAAACTAGCGGGAGCCACAGATACGCAGTATTTT.

The chain uses TRBV12-5 and TRBJ2-5, with a weak D call TRBD2 (6 bases). The CDR3 consists of 12 residues. Germline CDR1 LGHNT, CDR2 FRNRAP. Trimming left V 7 bases short and J 3 bases short, with 9 bases between. The CDR3 is CASAGDKETQYF. CDR3 in DNA: TGTGCTAGTGCGGGGGATAAAGAGACCCAGTACTTC. The full variable domain, in which reference TRBV12-5 and TRBJ2-5 provide the parts outside the CDR3, is DARVTQTPRHKVTEMGQEVTMRCQPILGHNTVFWYRQTMMQGLELLAYFRNRAPLDDSGMPKDRFSAEMPDATLATLKIQPSEPRDSAVYFCASAGDKETQYFGPGTRLLVL.

The rearrangement links TRBV6-1 to TRBJ2-7; 8 bases are a match to TRBD1. The germline CDR1 and CDR2 sequences are MNHNS and SASEGT. The length of the CDR3 is 16 residues. V trimming: 7 bases; J trimming: 3 bases; junction bases outside the gene matches: 14. The chain's CDR3 is CASNRQGRASIYEQYF. The CDR3 DNA follows: TGTGCCAGCAATCGACAGGGGCGCGCATCGATCTACGAGCAGTACTTC.

This clonotype has a handful of counts. The chain combines TRBV7-6 with TRBJ1-5; D possibly corresponds to TRBD1 (5 bases). V was shortened by 0 bases and J by 5 bases, with 14 bases between the two germline ends. The CDR3 covers 16 residues. The germline CDR1 and CDR2 sequences are SGHVS and FNYEAQ. The CDR3 sequence: CASSLATGSGDQPQHF. The CDR3 DNA is TGTGCCAGCAGCTTAGCGACGGGCTCGGGGGATCAGCCCCAGCATTTT.

This clonotype was seen more than once but under ten times. V usage is TRBV7-9 and J usage is TRBJ1-2; D gene uncertain. The V gene lost 8 bases and the J gene lost 6 bases, with 16 bases spanning the gap. The CDR3 totals 13 residues. Per the germline V gene, CDR1 is SEHNR and CDR2 is FQNEAQ (reference sequence). This chain's CDR3 is CASPLGEADGYTF. The CDR3 DNA reads as TGTGCCAGCCCTCTCGGGGAGGCGGATGGCTACACCTTC.

The gene calls are TRBV5-1 and TRBJ2-5; TRBD1 or TRBD2 may be the D gene (5 bases each). The assigned J gene may be wrong: the sequence end matches TRBJ2-1 better. The germline gives CDR1 SGHRS, CDR2 YFSETQ. This CDR3 is built from 17 residues. The CDR3 reads CASSGTGSQPGQETQFF. CDR3 coding DNA: TGCGCCAGCAGCGGGACGGGAAGCCAACCTGGACAAGAGACCCAGTTCTTC.

A few counts support this clonotype. The gene calls are TRBV12-3 or TRBV12-4 and TRBJ1-2; the D gene is possibly TRBD1 (5 bases). Deletions cut 2 bases from V and 6 bases from J, with 13 bases between. This CDR3 has 14 amino acids. CDR3 sequence reads: CASSLSPTGDGYTF. CDR3 bases: TGTGCCAGCAGTTTAAGCCCAACAGGAGATGGCTACACCTTC.

The gene calls are TRBV11-2 and TRBJ2-3; D is possibly TRBD2 (5 bases). CDR1 is SGHAT and CDR2 is FQNNGV in the germline V gene. This CDR3 contains 17 residues. V was pared by 5 bases and J by 1 base, with 19 bases between. CDR3 DNA: TGTGCCAGCAGCCCCAGTACTAGTTCGTTCGGCACAGATACGCAGTATTTT. It encodes CASSPSTSSFGTDTQYF. Full variable domain (remainder filled in from reference TRBV11-2 and TRBJ2-3): EAGVAQSPRYKIIEKRQSVAFWCNPISGHATLYWYQQILGQGPKLLIQFQNNGVVDDSQLPKDRFSAERLKGVDSTLKIQPAKLEDSAVYLCASSPSTSSFGTDTQYFGPGTRLTVL.

J is TRBJ2-7 and V is TRBV20-1; 7 bases are shared with TRBD2. The CDR3 loop spans 16 amino acids. With 3 bases clipped from V and 7 bases from J, the junction kept 18 bases outside the gene matches. Germline V gene lookup returns CDR1 DFQATT and CDR2 SNEGSKA (reference sequence). This CDR3 reads CSASFPGLLVTGEQYF. The CDR3, as DNA: TGCAGTGCTAGCTTCCCGGGACTACTAGTTACGGGTGAGCAGTACTTC.

There are a few counts of this clonotype. The rearrangement uses TRBV29-1 and TRBJ1-2, with TRBD1 matching over 8 bases. The V and J ends lost 7 bases and 3 bases, in that order; junction bases with no gene match: 7. Germline assignment: CDR1 SQVTM and CDR2 ANQGSEA. The length of the CDR3 is 13 residues. The CDR3 nucleotides are TGCAGCGGTACCAGGGGGCGAGACTATGGCTACACCTTC. Translated: CSGTRGRDYGYTF.

This clonotype showed up just a few times. The chain links TRBV6-2 or TRBV6-3 to TRBJ2-7, with D uncertain. Germline lookup yields CDR1 MNHEY and CDR2 SVGEGT. CDR3 length: 13 amino acids. Trimming cost V 5 bases and J 9 bases, with 17 bases left between them. The DNA for the CDR3 is TGTGCCAGCAGTACCGGCCCTTCATTGTGGCAGTACTTC. This translates into CASSTGPSLWQYF.

This clonotype was detected a few times. V and J are TRBV20-1 and TRBJ1-4; a weak D match, TRBD1 (6 bases). The germline V gene encodes CDR1 DFQATT and CDR2 SNEGSKA (reference sequence). Trimming cost V 6 bases and J 0 bases, with 11 bases left between them. The CDR3 runs to 14 residues. The CDR3 sequence is CSASGEATNEKLFF. The CDR3 DNA is TGCAGTGCGTCAGGGGAAGCAACTAATGAAAAACTGTTTTTT.

The J gene is TRBJ2-7, the V gene TRBV12-3 or TRBV12-4; 9 nucleotides align to TRBD2. Gene TRBJ2-5 matches the end of the DNA better, so the J call may be wrong. The CDR3 covers 17 residues. CDR3 sequence reads: CASSFRGLANSLETQYF. Here the CDR3 DNA reads TGTGCCAGCAGTTTTCGCGGACTAGCGAACAGCCTGGAGACCCAGTACTTC.

The rearrangement joins TRBV6-5 to TRBJ1-5, with D unclear. V gave up 2 bases and J gave up 9 bases, with 11 bases separating them. CDR1 and CDR2 from the germline V gene are MNHEY and SVGAGI. CDR3 length: 13 residues. In nucleotides, the CDR3 is TGTGCCAGCAGTTACGGACCCCACCGGCCCCAGCATTTT. Translation gives CASSYGPHRPQHF.

The chain links TRBV7-3 to TRBJ1-2; D gene uncertain. CDR3 length: 13 residues. The germline V and J ends were trimmed by 6 bases and 2 bases, with 10 bases remaining between them. Germline lookup yields CDR1 SGHTA and CDR2 FQGTGA. CDR3 amino acids: CASRLGPNYGYTF. The CDR3 region has the DNA TGTGCCAGCAGGCTCGGTCCGAACTATGGCTACACCTTC.

This clonotype was detected only a few times. The chain joins TRBV4-1 to TRBJ1-2, with D possibly TRBD1 on 6 matching bases. CDR3 length: 15 residues. V was trimmed by 5 bases and J by 5 bases, leaving 18 bases between them. Germline lookup yields CDR1 MGHRA and CDR2 YSYEKL. CDR3 in DNA: TGCGCCAGCAGCTCCTCTACCGGACAGAGATATGGCTACACCTTC. It yields the protein CASSSSTGQRYGYTF.

This rearrangement joins TRBV19 to TRBJ1-2; D not resolved. The V end was cut by 4 bases, the J end by 5 bases, with 8 bases between. CDR3 length: 12 residues. CDR1 and CDR2 from the germline V gene are LNHDA and SQIVND (reference sequence). CDR3 in DNA: TGTGCCAGTAGTACCCGGAAATATGGCTACACCTTC. Translated, it gives CASSTRKYGYTF.

The chain employs TRBV12-3 or TRBV12-4 and TRBJ2-5, with D perhaps matching TRBD2 (6 bases). Trimming took off 3 bases at V and 3 bases at J, with 17 bases between the two ends. The CDR3 covers 16 residues. CDR3 DNA sequence: TGTGCCAGCAGTTTTCTTACGGGAGTAGTGGAAGAGACCCAGTACTTC. It codes for CASSFLTGVVEETQYF.